This TCR beta chain was profiled in a study of T-cell reconstitution after alpha-beta-depleted transplantation in children. Unique molecular identifiers featured in how the TCRbeta library was prepared. TCRdb re-derived calls from the PCR reads in MiXCR, one entry per CDR3 protein. The data show 150,000 to 200,000 distinct CDR3 sequences, with roughly 7.5% seen just once and 3% to 3.5% held by the top ten. This clonotype was observed many times. The starting material was PBMCs from the stem cell graft donor, obtained from the stem cell graft. This receptor was identified in a human donor who donated a stem cell graft to a child with Wiskott-Aldrich syndrome.

The CDR3 coding sequence is TGCGCCAGCAGCCAAGAGGTTCATATCGCCTACGAGCAGTACTTC. Protein product: CASSQEVHIAYEQYF. The chain joins TRBV4-3 to TRBJ2-7; D is unclear. Germline values: CDR1 LGHNA, CDR2 YSLEER. There are 15 residues in the CDR3. V shed 0 bases and J shed 2 bases, with 11 bases lying between them.